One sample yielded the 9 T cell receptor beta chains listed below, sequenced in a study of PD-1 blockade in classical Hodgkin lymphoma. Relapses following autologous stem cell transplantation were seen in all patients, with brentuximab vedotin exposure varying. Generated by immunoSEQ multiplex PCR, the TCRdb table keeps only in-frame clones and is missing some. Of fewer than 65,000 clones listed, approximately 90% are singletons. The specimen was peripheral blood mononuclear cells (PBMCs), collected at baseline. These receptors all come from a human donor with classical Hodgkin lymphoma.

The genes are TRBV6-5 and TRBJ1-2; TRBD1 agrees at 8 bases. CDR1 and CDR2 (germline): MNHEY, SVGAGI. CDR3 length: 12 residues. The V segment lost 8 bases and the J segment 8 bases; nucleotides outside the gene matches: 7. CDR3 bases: TGTGCCAGCGGGCAGGGGGCGCAAGGCTACACCTTC. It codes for CASGQGAQGYTF.

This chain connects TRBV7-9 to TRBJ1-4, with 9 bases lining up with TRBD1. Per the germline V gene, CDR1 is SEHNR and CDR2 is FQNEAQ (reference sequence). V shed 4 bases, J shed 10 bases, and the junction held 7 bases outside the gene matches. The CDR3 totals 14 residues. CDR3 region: CASSSGTGWTKLFF. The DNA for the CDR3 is TGTGCCAGCAGCTCCGGGACAGGGTGGACAAAACTGTTTTTT.

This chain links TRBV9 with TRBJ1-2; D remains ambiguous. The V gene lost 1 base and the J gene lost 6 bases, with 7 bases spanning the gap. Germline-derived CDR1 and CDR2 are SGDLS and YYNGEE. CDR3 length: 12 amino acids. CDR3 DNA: TGTGCCAGCAGCGTAAGAGGCGATGGCTACACCTTC. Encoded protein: CASSVRGDGYTF. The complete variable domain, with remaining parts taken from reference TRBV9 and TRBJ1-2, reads DSGVTQTPKHLITATGQRVTLRCSPRSGDLSVYWYQQSLDQGLQFLIQYYNGEERAKGNILERFSAQQFPDLHSELNLSSLELGDSALYFCASSVRGDGYTFGSGTRLTVV.

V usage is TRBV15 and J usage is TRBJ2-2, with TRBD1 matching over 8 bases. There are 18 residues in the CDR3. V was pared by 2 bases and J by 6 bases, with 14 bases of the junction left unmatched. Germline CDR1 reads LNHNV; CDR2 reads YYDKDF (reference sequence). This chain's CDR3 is CATSRSQRGTGGAGELFF. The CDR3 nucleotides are TGTGCCACCAGCAGATCGCAAAGGGGTACAGGGGGAGCCGGGGAGCTGTTTTTT.

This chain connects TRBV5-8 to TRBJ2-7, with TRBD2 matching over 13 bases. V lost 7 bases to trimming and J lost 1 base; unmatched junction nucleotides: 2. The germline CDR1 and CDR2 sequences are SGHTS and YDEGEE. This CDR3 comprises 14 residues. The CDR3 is CASPGLAGSYEQYF. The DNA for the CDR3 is TGTGCCAGCCCGGGACTAGCGGGATCCTACGAGCAGTACTTC. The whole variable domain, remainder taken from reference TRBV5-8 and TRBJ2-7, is EAGVTQSPTHLIKTRGQQATLRCSPISGHTSVYWYQQALGLGLQFLLWYDEGEERNRGNFPPRFSGRQFPNYSSELNVNALELEDSALYLCASPGLAGSYEQYFGPGTRLTVT.

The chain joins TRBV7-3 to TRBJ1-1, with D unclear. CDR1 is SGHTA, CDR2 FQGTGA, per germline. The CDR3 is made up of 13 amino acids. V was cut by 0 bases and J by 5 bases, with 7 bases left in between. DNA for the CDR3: TGTGCCAGCAGCTTAACCGGCGTGACTGAAGCTTTCTTT. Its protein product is CASSLTGVTEAFF.

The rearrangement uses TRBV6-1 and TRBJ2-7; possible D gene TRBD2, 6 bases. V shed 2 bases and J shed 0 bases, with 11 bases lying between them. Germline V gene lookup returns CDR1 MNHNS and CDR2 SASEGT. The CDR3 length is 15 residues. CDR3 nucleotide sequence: TGTGCCAGCAGTGAAAGCGGAGGGAGCTCCTACGAGCAGTACTTC. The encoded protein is CASSESGGSSYEQYF.

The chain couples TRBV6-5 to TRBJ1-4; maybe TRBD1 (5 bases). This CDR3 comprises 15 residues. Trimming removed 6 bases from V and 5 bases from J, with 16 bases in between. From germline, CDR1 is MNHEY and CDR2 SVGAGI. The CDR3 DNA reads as TGTGCCAGCAGGGTGACAGCTGGGGGAAATGAAAAACTGTTTTTT. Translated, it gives CASRVTAGGNEKLFF.

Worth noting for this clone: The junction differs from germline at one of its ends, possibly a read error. The CDR3 loop reads CASSSATDAFDTGAFF. CDR3 DNA sequence: TGTGCCAGCAGCTCTGCGACGGACGCGTTTGACACTGGAGCTTTCTTT. The J gene is TRBJ1-1, the V gene TRBV7-9; D uncertain. The V gene's germline CDR1 is SEHNR and CDR2 FQNEAQ (reference sequence). This CDR3 region has 16 residues.